These 5 T cell receptor beta chains share one sample of origin, sequenced in a study of T cells in narcolepsy listed by TCRdb under 2018. Preparation of the library involved the immunoSEQ multiplex PCR assay. In its TCRdb copy, this immuneACCESS table keeps in-frame sequences only and misses some clones. Where compared with another copy, unresolved V genes explain less than half of these, and the others have no known cause. Here the sample has tens of thousands of clones; more than 80% occur a single time. 1.3% of the sample is in the top ten clones. The sequenced sample consisted of CD45RA- memory CD4+ T cells from PBMCs. Per the publication, the cell subset or site label means: memory T cells sorted ex vivo from peripheral blood. The receptors derive from a human donor with narcolepsy.

This chain connects TRBV4-2 to TRBJ2-5; no clear D gene. The germline CDR1 and CDR2 sequences are LGHNA and YNFKEQ. V was clipped by 3 bases and J by 2 bases, with 10 bases between them. CDR3 length: 14 amino acids. CDR3 nucleotides: TGTGCCAGCAGCCATACGGACGGTCAAGAGACCCAGTACTTC. Translation: CASSHTDGQETQYF.

The J gene is TRBJ2-1, the V gene TRBV28; 8 bases line up with TRBD2. V lost 7 bases to trimming and J lost 4 bases; unmatched junction nucleotides: 6. The CDR3 is 14 residues long. Per germline, CDR1 MDHEN and CDR2 SYDVKM. The CDR3 bases are TGTGCCAGCATTGGAAGCGGGGGATACAATGAGCAGTTCTTC. This gives the protein CASIGSGGYNEQFF.

This clone was seen only a few times. V usage is TRBV7-3 and J usage is TRBJ1-6, with D tentatively TRBD1 (5 bases). The CDR3 consists of 14 residues. CDR1 and CDR2 from the germline V gene are SGHTA and FQGTGA. V was clipped by 4 bases and J by 2 bases, with 6 bases between them. CDR3 in DNA: TGTGCCAGCAGCTCGACAGCCTATAATTCACCCCTCCACTTT. Protein product: CASSSTAYNSPLHF.

This sequence joins TRBV9 and TRBJ2-5; 13 bases are shared with TRBD2. The length of the CDR3 is 19 residues. CDR1 and CDR2 from the germline V gene are SGDLS and YYNGEE. Trimming cost V 2 bases and J 7 bases; bases outside gene matches: 17. DNA for the CDR3: TGTGCCAGCAGCGTGGACCCGGAAACTAGCGGGGGGGCACAGGGGACCCAGTACTTC. The encoded protein is CASSVDPETSGGAQGTQYF. Filled out from reference TRBV9 and TRBJ2-5, the complete variable domain reads DSGVTQTPKHLITATGQRVTLRCSPRSGDLSVYWYQQSLDQGLQFLIQYYNGEERAKGNILERFSAQQFPDLHSELNLSSLELGDSALYFCASSVDPETSGGAQGTQYFGPGTRLLVL.

This clone was recorded once. This chain joins TRBV9 and TRBJ1-2, with 9 positions matching TRBD1. Trimming took 4 bases from V and 7 from J; bases not matched to a gene: 8. The CDR3 runs 14 residues. Per germline, CDR1 SGDLS and CDR2 YYNGEE. This chain's CDR3 is CASSTRDRAPGYTF. CDR3 bases: TGTGCCAGCAGCACCCGGGACAGGGCCCCTGGCTACACCTTC.